This T cell receptor (beta chain) was recorded in a study of blood T cell repertoires in COVID-19. Assay: immunoSEQ multiplex PCR; the TCRdb copy retains only in-frame clones and omits some. The sample carries some 320,000 clones, around nine tenths recorded once. What was sequenced was PBMCs or T cells enriched from blood (not recorded which). This receptor was taken from a woman in her forties or fifties who had been exposed to COVID-19.

This CDR3 reads CASSPGVSNSPLHF. CDR3 DNA sequence: TGTGCCAGTAGCCCAGGGGTTTCAAATTCACCCCTCCACTTT. This chain links TRBV19 with TRBJ1-6; possibly TRBD1 for D (6 bases). The CDR3 sequence is 14 residues long. The ends were cut back, 6 bases at V and 7 bases at J, with 13 bases in the middle. The germline CDR1 and CDR2 sequences are LNHDA and SQIVND (reference sequence). The complete variable domain, with remaining parts taken from reference TRBV19 and TRBJ1-6, reads DGGITQSPKYLFRKEGQNVTLSCEQNLNHDAMYWYRQDPGQGLRLIYYSQIVNDFQKGDIAEGYSVSREKKESFPLTVTSAQKNPTAFYLCASSPGVSNSPLHFGNGTRLTVT.